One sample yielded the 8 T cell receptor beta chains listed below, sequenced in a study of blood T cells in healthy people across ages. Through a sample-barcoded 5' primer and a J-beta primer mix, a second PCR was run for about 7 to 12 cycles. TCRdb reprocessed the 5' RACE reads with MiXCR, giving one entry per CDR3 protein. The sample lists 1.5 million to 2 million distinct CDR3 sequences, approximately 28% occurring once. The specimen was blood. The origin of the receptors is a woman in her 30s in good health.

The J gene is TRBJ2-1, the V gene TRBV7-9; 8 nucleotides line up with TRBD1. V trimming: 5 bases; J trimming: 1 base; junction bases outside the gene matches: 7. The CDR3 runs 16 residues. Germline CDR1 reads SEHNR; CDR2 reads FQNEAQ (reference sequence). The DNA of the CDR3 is TGTGCCAGCAGCCCCCGGACAGGGATGTCCTACAATGAGCAGTTCTTC. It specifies CASSPRTGMSYNEQFF.

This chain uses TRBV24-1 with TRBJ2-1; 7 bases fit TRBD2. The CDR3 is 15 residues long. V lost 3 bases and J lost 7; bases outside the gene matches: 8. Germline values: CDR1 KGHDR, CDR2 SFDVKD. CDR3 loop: CATSDPRERLNEQFF. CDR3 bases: TGTGCCACCAGTGATCCGCGGGAGCGGCTGAATGAGCAGTTCTTC.

The CDR3 region has the DNA TGTGCCAGCAGCCAGGCGGATAATGAGCAGTACTTC. Translating it yields CASSQADNEQYF. The V call is TRBV11-2, the J call TRBJ2-5; the D is unclear. This CDR3 is 12 amino acids long. Deletions cut 5 bases from V and 11 bases from J, with 15 bases between. Germline-derived CDR1 and CDR2 are SGHAT and FQNNGV.

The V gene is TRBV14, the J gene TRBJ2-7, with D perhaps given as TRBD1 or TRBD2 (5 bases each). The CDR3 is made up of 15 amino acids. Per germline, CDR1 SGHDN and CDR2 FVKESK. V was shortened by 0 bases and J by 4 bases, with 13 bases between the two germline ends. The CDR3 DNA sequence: TGTGCCAGCAGCCAAGATCTGGGACGGACGTACGAGCAGTACTTC. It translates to CASSQDLGRTYEQYF.

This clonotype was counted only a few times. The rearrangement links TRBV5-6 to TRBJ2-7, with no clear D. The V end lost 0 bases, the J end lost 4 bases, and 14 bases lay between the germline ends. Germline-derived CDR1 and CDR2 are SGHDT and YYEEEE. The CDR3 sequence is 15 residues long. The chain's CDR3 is CASSLAGDVSYEQYF. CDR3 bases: TGTGCCAGCAGCTTGGCCGGAGACGTATCGTACGAGCAGTACTTC.

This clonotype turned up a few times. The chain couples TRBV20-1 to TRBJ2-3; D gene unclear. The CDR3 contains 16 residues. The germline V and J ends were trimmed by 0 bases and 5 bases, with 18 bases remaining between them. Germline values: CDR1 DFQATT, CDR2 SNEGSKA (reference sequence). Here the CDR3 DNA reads TGCAGTGCTAGAGATCTTGCAGGCCCTGGCCGAGATACGCAGTATTTT. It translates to CSARDLAGPGRDTQYF.

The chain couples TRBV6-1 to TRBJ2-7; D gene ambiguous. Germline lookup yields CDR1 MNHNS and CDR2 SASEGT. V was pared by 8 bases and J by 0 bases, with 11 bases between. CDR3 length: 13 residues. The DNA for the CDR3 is TGTGCCAGCGGGCCCTCAGACTCCTACGAGCAGTACTTC. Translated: CASGPSDSYEQYF.

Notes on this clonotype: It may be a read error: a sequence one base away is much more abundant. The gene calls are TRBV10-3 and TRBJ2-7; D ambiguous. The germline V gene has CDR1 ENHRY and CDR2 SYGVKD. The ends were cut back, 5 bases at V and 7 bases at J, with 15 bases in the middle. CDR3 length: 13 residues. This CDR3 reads CAISPPDENEQYF. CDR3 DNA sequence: TGTGCCATCAGTCCTCCCGACGAAAATGAGCAGTACTTC.